One sample yielded the 8 T cell receptor beta chains listed below, sequenced in a study of blood T cell repertoires in COVID-19. The protocol was immunoSEQ multiplex PCR, while the TCRdb copy is restricted to in-frame clones and leaves out a portion. The sample holds around 84,000 clones, around nine tenths seen once. Sequencing was done on a sample of peripheral blood. The receptors stem from a man older than 75 with active or convalescent COVID-19.

The chain employs TRBV6-5 and TRBJ1-1; 8 bases agree with TRBD1. The V gene end was trimmed by 6 bases and the J gene end by 7 bases; junction bases not matched to a gene: 10. Germline assignment: CDR1 MNHEY and CDR2 SVGAGI. The CDR3 covers 14 residues. In DNA, the CDR3 is TGTGCCAGCAGCCTACAGGGGGGGTTGGGTGAAGCTTTCTTT. Encoded protein: CASSLQGGLGEAFF.

The J gene is TRBJ1-2, the V gene TRBV5-1; a weak D match, TRBD1 (6 bases). V was cut by 0 bases and J by 6 bases, with 12 bases left in between. CDR1 and CDR2 from the germline V gene are SGHRS and YFSETQ. This CDR3 has 14 residues. The DNA for the CDR3 is TGCGCCAGCAGCTTGGCCGACAGGACCCATGGCTACACCTTC. Residues: CASSLADRTHGYTF.

This sequence joins TRBV28 and TRBJ1-1; D is undetermined. The germline V gene encodes CDR1 MDHEN and CDR2 SYDVKM. V lost 5 bases and J lost 6, with 16 bases in between. This CDR3 region has 14 residues. The DNA for the CDR3 is TGTGCCAGCAGTCCCCAGCGGGCAGTAGCTGAAGCTTTCTTT. This codes for CASSPQRAVAEAFF. Together with reference TRBV28 and TRBJ1-1, the CDR3 gives the full variable domain: DVKVTQSSRYLVKRTGEKVFLECVQDMDHENMFWYRQDPGLGLRLIYFSYDVKMKEKGDIPEGYSVSREKKERFSLILESASTNQTSMYLCASSPQRAVAEAFFGQGTRLTVV.

This clone was recorded only once. The J gene is TRBJ1-2, the V gene TRBV6-1, with D possibly TRBD1 on 6 matching bases. Germline CDR1 and CDR2: MNHNS and SASEGT. CDR3 size: 16 residues. Trimming left V 3 bases short and J 1 base short, with 15 bases between. CDR3 in DNA: TGTGCCAGCAGTGATGATTGGCAGGGGATTAACTATGGCTACACCTTC. It specifies CASSDDWQGINYGYTF.

V is TRBV18 and J is TRBJ1-2; TRBD1 is a possible D gene (5 bases). The germline CDR1 and CDR2 sequences are KGHSH and LQKENI. Trimming pared 0 bases from V and 2 bases from J, leaving 13 bases between. This CDR3 is built from 16 residues. The CDR3 protein is CASSPPGVYINYGYTF. The CDR3 bases are TGTGCCAGCTCACCACCAGGGGTCTACATCAACTATGGCTACACCTTC.

The rearrangement uses TRBV2 and TRBJ2-1, with TRBD2 matching over 11 bases. The CDR3 is 17 amino acids. Losses at the gene ends were 5 bases for V and 8 bases for J; bases not matched to a gene: 14. CDR1 is SNHLY, CDR2 FYNNEI, per germline. The CDR3 coding sequence is TGTGCCAGCAGTCGAGGCGGCCTATTAGCGGGGGGGGATGAGCAGTTCTTC. Translating it yields CASSRGGLLAGGDEQFF. The variable domain in full, completed from reference TRBV2 and TRBJ2-1, reads EPEVTQTPSHQVTQMGQEVILRCVPISNHLYFYWYRQILGQKVEFLVSFYNNEISEKSEIFDDQFSVERPDGSNFTLKIRSTKLEDSAMYFCASSRGGLLAGGDEQFFGPGTRLTVL.

This chain joins TRBV18 and TRBJ2-5, with TRBD2 matching 8 bases. Trimming removed 0 bases from V and 1 base from J; junction bases left unmatched: 1. Germline-derived CDR1 and CDR2 are KGHSH and LQKENI. The CDR3 length is 15 residues. CDR3 loop: CASSPPGTSQETQYF. As DNA, the CDR3 is TGTGCCAGCTCACCACCCGGGACTAGCCAAGAGACCCAGTACTTC.

The CDR3 DNA reads as TGTGCCAGTAGCCAGCGGCTAGCGAACACCGGGGAGCTGTTTTTT. It encodes CASSQRLANTGELFF. The chain has TRBV19 and TRBJ2-2; D is perhaps TRBD2 (5 bases). The germline CDR1 and CDR2 sequences are LNHDA and SQIVND (reference sequence). Trimming shortened V by 6 bases and J by 0 bases, and 11 bases separated the two germline ends. The CDR3 is 15 amino acids.